The 32 T cell receptor beta chains reported below all come from one sample, sequenced in a study of blood T cell repertoires in COVID-19 (TCRdb year 2020). Library creation used the immunoSEQ multiplex PCR assay. TCRdb carries this immuneACCESS record with in-frame sequences only. Its versions omit some clonotypes, under half of them owing to an unresolved V gene in the studies checked, with the rest unexplained. The sample contains about 430,000 clones, 70% to 90% of them found a single time. 0.95% to 1% of the sample goes to the ten largest clones. Sequenced input: PBMCs or T cells enriched from blood (not recorded which). Receptors were obtained from a woman aged 30 to 39 with acute COVID-19.

The V and J genes are TRBV7-9 and TRBJ1-1, with TRBD1 as a possible D gene (5 bases). The ends were cut back, 2 bases at V and 4 bases at J, with 11 bases in the middle. Germline V gives CDR1 SEHNR, CDR2 FQNEAQ (reference sequence). CDR3 length: 14 amino acids. The CDR3 DNA follows: TGTGCCAGCAGCTTAAACTCGGGGGGCACTGAAGCTTTCTTT. As protein: CASSLNSGGTEAFF.

The chain employs TRBV5-1 and TRBJ1-1; tentative D call: TRBD1 (6 bases). Germline assignment: CDR1 SGHRS and CDR2 YFSETQ. This CDR3 region has 13 residues. Trimming left V 7 bases short and J 2 bases short, with 12 bases between. The CDR3 nucleotides are TGCGCCAGCGGATTGGACAGTAACACTGAAGCTTTCTTT. It yields the protein CASGLDSNTEAFF.

The chain recombines TRBV10-1 with TRBJ2-7; 8 nucleotides align to TRBD2. The V gene's germline CDR1 is WNHNN and CDR2 SYGVQD (reference sequence). The CDR3 contains 13 residues. Losses at the gene ends were 5 bases for V and 6 bases for J; bases not matched to a gene: 6. CDR3 coding DNA: TGCGCCAGCAGTAAAGTCCTAGCGGGCGAGCAGTACTTC. It is translated as CASSKVLAGEQYF.

The gene calls are TRBV6-2 or TRBV6-3 and TRBJ1-2; no definite D call. The CDR3 has 14 residues. The V gene lost 2 bases and the J gene lost 4 bases, with 11 bases spanning the gap. Per germline, CDR1 MNHEY and CDR2 SVGEGT. This chain's CDR3 is CASSYSPTLYGYTF. As DNA, the CDR3 is TGTGCCAGCAGTTACAGTCCGACACTCTATGGCTACACCTTC.

The rearrangement links TRBV21-1 to TRBJ2-7; the D call in the table, TRBD1, was not verified against the DNA. TRBV21-1 is assigned pseudogene status. There are 18 residues in the CDR3. CDR3 bases: TGTGCCAGCAGCAAATACCCGGACAGGGAAGGGAGGGTCCACGAGCAGTACTTC. Its protein is CASSKYPDREGRVHEQYF.

Only a few counts were recorded for this clone. The chain recombines TRBV2 with TRBJ2-2; D call uncertain. V dropped 4 bases and J dropped 6 bases, with 9 bases sitting between them. Per germline, CDR1 SNHLY and CDR2 FYNNEI. The CDR3 contains 13 residues. The CDR3 region is CASSAERPGELFF. The CDR3 coding sequence is TGTGCCAGCAGTGCAGAGCGTCCCGGGGAGCTGTTTTTT.

The rearrangement links TRBV18 to TRBJ2-1; 9 bases are shared with TRBD2. The trim removed 4 bases at V and 7 bases at J, leaving 8 bases unmatched. The germline V gene encodes CDR1 KGHSH and CDR2 LQKENI. The CDR3 is made up of 15 amino acids. The CDR3 region has the DNA TGTGCCAGCTCACTCCTAGCGGGGCAACGGAATGAGCAGTTCTTC. Translating it yields CASSLLAGQRNEQFF.

The gene calls are TRBV5-8 and TRBJ1-4; D is uncertain. V was trimmed by 4 bases and J by 0 bases, leaving 13 bases between them. In germline, CDR1 is SGHTS, CDR2 YDEGEE. The CDR3 loop spans 16 amino acids. The CDR3 region is CASSPLAGATNEKLFF. CDR3 nucleotide sequence: TGTGCCAGCAGCCCTTTGGCGGGTGCAACTAATGAAAAACTGTTTTTT.

V usage is TRBV6-5 and J usage is TRBJ1-6; no definite D call. In germline, CDR1 is MNHEY, CDR2 SVGAGI. The V and J ends lost 7 bases and 14 bases respectively, with 18 bases between them. CDR3 length: 13 amino acids. The CDR3 sequence is CASNLDTGWSLHF. CDR3 bases: TGTGCCAGCAACTTAGACACGGGGTGGTCCCTCCACTTT.

V gene TRBV6-2 or TRBV6-3 combines with J gene TRBJ1-1, with a weak D call TRBD1 (5 bases). This CDR3 contains 12 residues. CDR1 and CDR2 (germline): MNHEY, SVGEGT. Trimming stripped 2 bases from V and 7 bases from J, with 8 bases between. CDR3 nucleotides: TGTGCCAGCAGTTACGGGGCAGATGAAGCTTTCTTT. It translates to CASSYGADEAFF.

The chain has TRBV2 and TRBJ1-2; a weak D match, TRBD1 (5 bases). This CDR3 spans 14 amino acids. Germline lookup yields CDR1 SNHLY and CDR2 FYNNEI. V was clipped by 2 bases and J by 8 bases, with 15 bases between them. CDR3 region: CASSEKGQGEGYTF. The CDR3, as DNA: TGTGCCAGCAGTGAAAAAGGGCAGGGTGAGGGCTACACCTTC.

V and J are TRBV5-1 and TRBJ1-2; no clear D gene. Germline CDR1 reads SGHRS; CDR2 reads YFSETQ. V shed 2 bases and J shed 6 bases, with 5 bases lying between them. The CDR3 spans 11 residues. CDR3 region: CASSFGDGYTF. In nucleotides, the CDR3 is TGCGCCAGCAGCTTCGGAGATGGCTACACCTTC.

J is TRBJ1-2 and V is TRBV6-5; TRBD1 agrees at 9 bases. The CDR3 has 15 amino acids. Per the germline V gene, CDR1 is MNHEY and CDR2 is SVGAGI. The trim removed 5 bases at V and 6 bases at J, leaving 10 bases unmatched. The CDR3 region is CASSTDRGGLHGYTF. Written as DNA, the CDR3 is TGTGCCAGCAGTACGGACAGGGGAGGCCTGCATGGCTACACCTTC.

This clone was recorded once. The J gene is TRBJ1-4, the V gene TRBV4-3, with a tentative D call TRBD1 (6 bases). The V gene lost 1 base and the J gene lost 7 bases, with 16 bases spanning the gap. The CDR3 covers 16 residues. The germline V gene has CDR1 LGHNA and CDR2 YSLEER. CDR3 DNA sequence: TGCGCCAGCAGCCAAGGTGCAGGGGAACCGGCTGAAAAACTGTTTTTT. Translated: CASSQGAGEPAEKLFF.

The rearrangement links TRBV18 to TRBJ1-5, with D possibly being TRBD1 (6 bases). With 1 base removed from V and 4 bases from J, the gap between germline ends came to 8 bases. Germline values: CDR1 KGHSH, CDR2 LQKENI. The CDR3 is made up of 14 amino acids. This CDR3 is CASSPQGENQPQHF. The CDR3 DNA sequence: TGTGCCAGCTCACCACAGGGGGAGAATCAGCCCCAGCATTTT.

J is TRBJ1-2 and V is TRBV18; 7 bases align to TRBD1. This CDR3 has 15 residues. Germline loops: CDR1 KGHSH, CDR2 LQKENI. V was pared by 2 bases and J by 2 bases, with 5 bases of the junction left unmatched. This CDR3 reads CASSPDLTGNYGYTF. Written as DNA, the CDR3 is TGTGCCAGCTCACCAGACTTGACAGGGAACTATGGCTACACCTTC.

V is TRBV27 and J is TRBJ1-6; 11 bases map to TRBD1. With 9 bases clipped from V and 9 bases from J, the junction kept 19 bases outside the gene matches. The germline V gene has CDR1 MNHEY and CDR2 SMNVEV (reference sequence). The CDR3 is made up of 18 amino acids. CDR3 sequence (DNA): TGTGCCAGTTCCCGGACAGGGGGCGCGGTGGTATTAGGTTCACCCCTCCACTTT. Protein sequence: CASSRTGGAVVLGSPLHF.

The V gene is TRBV23-1, the J gene TRBJ2-1; weak D call: TRBD1 (6 bases). TRBV23-1 is treated as an ORF (open reading frame) with a function not yet certain. The CDR3 is 18 residues long. V was shortened by 4 bases and J by 2 bases, with 21 bases between the two germline ends. Written as DNA, the CDR3 is TGCGCCAGCAGTCCGGTCCAGTCACAGGGTCCGGCCTACAATGAGCAGTTCTTC. It encodes CASSPVQSQGPAYNEQFF.

This sequence joins TRBV2 and TRBJ1-4; 7 bases line up with TRBD1. CDR1 SNHLY and CDR2 FYNNEI come from the germline V gene. The J segment lost 3 bases and the V segment lost 5 bases, leaving 6 bases of the junction unmatched. The CDR3 loop spans 15 amino acids. CDR3 nucleotide sequence: TGTGCCAGCAGTCCAGCAGGGGGTCCTAATGAAAAACTGTTTTTT. This codes for CASSPAGGPNEKLFF.

The J gene is TRBJ2-7, the V gene TRBV18; 8 bases agree with TRBD2. Losses at the gene ends were 2 bases for V and 5 bases for J; bases not matched to a gene: 17. CDR1 and CDR2 (germline): KGHSH, LQKENI. The CDR3 is 18 amino acids. The chain's CDR3 is CASSPRGSRGVSGDEQYF. The CDR3 coding sequence is TGTGCCAGCTCACCAAGGGGATCGCGGGGGGTGTCTGGGGACGAGCAGTACTTC.

The chain recombines TRBV5-1 with TRBJ2-1, with 8 positions matching TRBD2. J gave up 5 bases and V 4 bases, and 5 bases lay outside the gene matches. This CDR3 region has 14 residues. Germline V gene sequence: CDR1 SGHRS, CDR2 YFSETQ. In DNA, the CDR3 is TGCGCCAGCAGCCCGGGGGGGCCCAACAATGAGCAGTTCTTC. Translating gives CASSPGGPNNEQFF.

The chain employs TRBV2 and TRBJ2-7; 8 bases are shared with TRBD2. The CDR3 totals 15 residues. Unmatched junction bases numbered 9, after V lost 4 bases and J lost 4 bases. Germline V gene data show CDR1 as SNHLY and CDR2 as FYNNEI. This chain's CDR3 is CASSGGTSTFYEQYF. The CDR3 bases are TGTGCCAGCAGTGGGGGGACTAGTACCTTTTACGAGCAGTACTTC.

J is TRBJ2-1 and V is TRBV7-9; tentatively, D is TRBD2 (6 bases). V was cut by 3 bases and J by 0 bases, with 9 bases left in between. The CDR3 is 15 residues long. CDR1 SEHNR and CDR2 FQNEAQ come from the germline V gene (reference sequence). Here the CDR3 DNA reads TGTGCCAGCAGCTTCTTGGGGGGCTCCTACAATGAGCAGTTCTTC. Translation gives CASSFLGGSYNEQFF.

The chain recombines TRBV30 with TRBJ1-3; D may be TRBD1 (5 bases). Germline V gene sequence: CDR1 GTSNPN, CDR2 SVGIG (reference sequence). The V end was cut by 4 bases, the J end by 0 bases, with 10 bases between. The CDR3 extends over 14 amino acids. The CDR3 nucleotides are TGTGCCTGGAACACAGGACACTCTGGAAACACCATATATTTT. Protein product: CAWNTGHSGNTIYF. The full variable domain, rest sourced from reference TRBV30 and TRBJ1-3, is SQTIHQWPATLVQPVGSPLSLECTVEGTSNPNLYWYRQAAGRGLQLLFYSVGIGQISSEVPQNLSASRPQDRQFILSSKKLLLSDSGFYLCAWNTGHSGNTIYFGEGSWLTVV.

The rearrangement joins TRBV5-6 to TRBJ2-7, with D possibly TRBD1 on 6 matching bases. The CDR3 extends over 15 amino acids. Germline-derived CDR1 and CDR2 are SGHDT and YYEEEE. The ends were cut back, 2 bases at V and 4 bases at J, with 16 bases in the middle. CDR3 region: CASSLGFQGTYEQYF. CDR3 DNA: TGTGCCAGCAGCTTAGGATTTCAGGGGACATACGAGCAGTACTTC.

This clone was picked up a small number of times. The genes are TRBV7-8 and TRBJ2-2; tentative D call: TRBD1 (6 bases). This CDR3 spans 21 amino acids. Trimming cost V 0 bases and J 4 bases, with 27 bases left between them. Germline assignment: CDR1 SGHVS and CDR2 FQNEAQ. In DNA form, the CDR3 reads TGTGCCAGCAGCTTAGCGGCTCGGGACACCTTTTTTATAAGCGGCACCGGGGAGCTGTTTTTT. It encodes CASSLAARDTFFISGTGELFF.

The V gene is TRBV4-2, the J gene TRBJ2-1, with 7 bases identical to TRBD2. This CDR3 is built from 15 residues. The trim removed 1 base at V and 4 bases at J, leaving 4 bases unmatched. The germline CDR1 and CDR2 sequences are LGHNA and YNFKEQ. This CDR3 reads CASSQAGGIYNEQFF. The CDR3 DNA follows: TGTGCCAGCAGCCAAGCCGGGGGGATATACAATGAGCAGTTCTTC.

Worth noting for this clone: The same CDR3 also results from other DNA sequences found in this sample. The chain joins TRBV6-5 to TRBJ1-1; D remains unclear. The ends were cut back, 9 bases at V and 0 bases at J, with 14 bases in the middle. The CDR3 runs to 14 residues. The germline gives CDR1 MNHEY, CDR2 SVGAGI. The CDR3 region has the DNA TGTGCCAGTTCCCCGCGGCGGATGAACACTGAAGCTTTCTTT. This sequence encodes CASSPRRMNTEAFF.

The chain combines TRBV5-6 with TRBJ1-2; D is unclear. CDR1 is SGHDT and CDR2 is YYEEEE in the germline V gene. Trimming shortened V by 1 base and J by 4 bases, and 14 bases separated the two germline ends. There are 15 residues in the CDR3. CDR3 coding DNA: TGTGCCAGCAGCTTGAACGGGTTATCTCGCTATGGCTACACCTTC. Protein product: CASSLNGLSRYGYTF.

The chain couples TRBV7-6 to TRBJ1-2; TRBD1 is a possible D gene (6 bases). Germline V gene lookup returns CDR1 SGHVS and CDR2 FNYEAQ. The CDR3 runs 16 residues. V dropped 4 bases and J dropped 7 bases, with 22 bases sitting between them. The CDR3 nucleotides are TGTGCCAGCAGCTCCTTCCTCGGGGTACAGGGAACTGGCTACACCTTC. As protein: CASSSFLGVQGTGYTF.

The gene calls are TRBV7-3 and TRBJ1-1; the D is unclear. CDR3 length: 13 amino acids. CDR1 is SGHTA and CDR2 is FQGTGA in the germline V gene. V was pared by 0 bases and J by 1 base, with 3 bases between. CDR3 DNA: TGTGCCAGCAGCTTAACCTGGAACACTGAAGCTTTCTTT. It encodes CASSLTWNTEAFF. Supplemented by reference TRBV7-3 and TRBJ1-1, the full variable domain reads GAGVSQTPSNKVTEKGKYVELRCDPISGHTALYWYRQSLGQGPEFLIYFQGTGAADDSGLPNDRFFAVRPEGSVSTLKIQRTERGDSAVYLCASSLTWNTEAFFGQGTRLTVV.

The V and J genes are TRBV9 and TRBJ2-3; a weak D match, TRBD1 (6 bases). This CDR3 region has 18 residues. Trimming removed 4 bases at V and 2 bases at J, with 23 bases between. CDR1 and CDR2 (germline): SGDLS, YYNGEE. CDR3 region: CASSTRPDRGSLTDTQYF. The CDR3 bases are TGTGCCAGCAGCACTCGACCAGATAGGGGGTCCCTCACAGATACGCAGTATTTT. The variable domain in full, completed from reference TRBV9 and TRBJ2-3, reads DSGVTQTPKHLITATGQRVTLRCSPRSGDLSVYWYQQSLDQGLQFLIQYYNGEERAKGNILERFSAQQFPDLHSELNLSSLELGDSALYFCASSTRPDRGSLTDTQYFGPGTRLTVL.